These 19 T cell receptor beta chains were sequenced from one sample in a study of cytomegalovirus exposure and HLA in healthy donors (dated by TCRdb to 2017 to 2019). The library was obtained by the immunoSEQ multiplex PCR assay. For the multiplex PCR, a mixture combining 60 forward primers for TCR Vbeta segments and 13 reverse primers for TCR Jbeta segments was used. Imported from immuneACCESS, the table was reduced by TCRdb to in-frame sequences with V and J called. These copies leave out some clones; in studies compared against another copy, an unresolved V gene accounts for under half, and the cause of the remainder is not known. The sample table records around 100,000 clones; almost 70% of these occur just once. The top ten clonotypes cover approximately 9.4% of the sample. The sequencing sample was made of PBMCs. These receptors were obtained from a man between 25 and 39 years old in good health and CMV-seropositive.

This clone was seen a few times. V gene TRBV27 combines with J gene TRBJ2-2; 9 positions agree with TRBD1. Looked up from germline, CDR1 is MNHEY and CDR2 is SMNVEV (reference sequence). The CDR3 is 15 residues long. The V segment lost 7 bases and the J segment 6 bases; nucleotides outside the gene matches: 9. Written as DNA, the CDR3 is TGTGCCAGCAAGGGGGGGACAGGGATATCCGGGGAGCTGTTTTTT. Protein product: CASKGGTGISGELFF.

The table lists this clone with a few counts. The J gene is TRBJ2-5, the V gene TRBV5-1; no reliable D call. Germline CDR1 SGHRS, CDR2 YFSETQ. Trimming removed 2 bases from V and 1 base from J, with 6 bases in between. The CDR3 runs to 13 residues. DNA for the CDR3: TGCGCCAGCAGCTTTTTATCCCAAGAGACCCAGTACTTC. This sequence encodes CASSFLSQETQYF.

The CDR3 here is CASSESGGTSGGFRKYF. The DNA for the CDR3 is TGTGCCAGCAGTGAATCTGGTGGGACTAGCGGGGGGTTTAGGAAGTACTTC. The V gene is TRBV6-1, the J gene TRBJ2-5; 15 bases fit TRBD2. CDR3 length: 17 amino acids. The trim removed 2 bases at V and 12 bases at J, leaving 13 bases unmatched. Per germline, CDR1 MNHNS and CDR2 SASEGT.

This clone has only a few counts. The V and J genes are TRBV7-2 and TRBJ2-5; TRBD2 matches 15 bases. The trim removed 0 bases at V and 2 bases at J, leaving 1 base unmatched. CDR3 length equals 17 residues. CDR1 is SGHTA, CDR2 FQGNSA, per germline. CDR3 in amino acids: CASSLAGLAGGQETQYF. The CDR3 DNA follows: TGTGCCAGCAGCTTAGCGGGACTAGCGGGAGGACAAGAGACCCAGTACTTC.

The chain combines TRBV7-3 with TRBJ2-5, with 8 bases that match TRBD1. Per the germline V gene, CDR1 is SGHTA and CDR2 is FQGTGA. The CDR3 has 15 residues. J gave up 1 base and V 5 bases, and 6 bases lay outside the gene matches. The CDR3 spells CASSAQGAIQETQYF. The CDR3 DNA reads TGTGCCAGCAGCGCCCAGGGGGCTATCCAAGAGACCCAGTACTTC.

This clone appeared a few times. Mismatch with germline at one junction end may stem from a read error. The V and J genes are TRBV7-7 and TRBJ2-3; unclear D gene. Per the germline V gene, CDR1 is SSHAT and CDR2 is FNYEAQ (reference sequence). This CDR3 is built from 13 residues. The CDR3 spells CASSLLFTDTQYF. In DNA, the CDR3 is TGTGCTAGCAGCTTACTATTCACAGATACGCAGTATTTT.

V is TRBV30 and J is TRBJ1-5; tentatively, D is TRBD1 (5 bases). Trimming stripped 3 bases from V and 2 bases from J, with 8 bases between. Germline values: CDR1 GTSNPN, CDR2 SVGIG (reference sequence). The CDR3 is 13 residues long. The CDR3 nucleotides read TGTGCCTGGAGGGGGCAGCGCAATCAGCCCCAGCATTTT. Protein: CAWRGQRNQPQHF.

The genes are TRBV9 and TRBJ2-3, with 8 bases aligning to TRBD1. This CDR3 has 14 amino acids. Germline lookup yields CDR1 SGDLS and CDR2 YYNGEE. The V and J ends lost 3 bases and 5 bases, in that order; junction bases with no gene match: 5. This CDR3 reads CASSGQGARDTQYF. CDR3 DNA sequence: TGTGCCAGCAGCGGTCAGGGGGCGCGAGATACGCAGTATTTT.

This clone was seen a handful of times. One end of the junction is discordant with germline, which a read error may explain. The chain joins TRBV27 to TRBJ2-3, with 9 bases lining up with TRBD1. Germline loops: CDR1 MNHEY, CDR2 SMNVEV (reference sequence). The CDR3 has 13 residues. This chain's CDR3 is CASSSHPTGGEDF. CDR3 nucleotide sequence: TGTGCCAGCAGTTCACACCCCACAGGGGGCGAGGACTTT.

The rearrangement links TRBV7-2 to TRBJ1-3, with D possibly TRBD1 on 5 matching bases. CDR1 SGHTA and CDR2 FQGNSA come from the germline V gene. The CDR3 totals 15 residues. Trimming stripped 5 bases from V and 0 bases from J, with 11 bases between. This CDR3 reads CASSPAGGSGNTIYF. In nucleotides, the CDR3 is TGTGCCAGCAGCCCCGCGGGGGGCTCTGGAAACACCATATATTTT.

The genes are TRBV6-1 and TRBJ2-5; TRBD2 is a possible D gene (7 bases). Looked up from germline, CDR1 is MNHNS and CDR2 is SASEGT. The CDR3 loop spans 13 amino acids. V lost 6 bases to trimming and J lost 2 bases, with 10 bases between them. CDR3 nucleotide sequence: TGTGCCAGCAGACGGGGGGCTCAAGAGACCCAGTACTTC. Translation gives CASRRGAQETQYF.

This chain joins TRBV5-6 and TRBJ2-7; no clear D gene. The CDR3 has 14 amino acids. CDR1 and CDR2 from the germline V gene are SGHDT and YYEEEE. The germline V and J ends were trimmed by 0 bases and 2 bases, with 9 bases remaining between them. The CDR3 region is CASSLATPPYEQYF. In DNA, the CDR3 is TGTGCCAGCAGCTTGGCTACTCCTCCCTACGAGCAGTACTTC.

This clone occurred a few times. The CDR3 loop is CASSPGDRGNSPLHF. Written as DNA, the CDR3 is TGTGCCAGTAGTCCGGGGGACAGGGGAAATTCACCCCTCCACTTT. The gene calls are TRBV19 and TRBJ1-6; TRBD1 aligns across 10 bases. The CDR3 covers 15 residues. Germline loops: CDR1 LNHDA, CDR2 SQIVND (reference sequence). V shed 5 bases and J 7 bases; nucleotides not matched to a gene: 5.

V is TRBV19 and J is TRBJ2-4; TRBD1 agrees at 8 bases. This CDR3 has 15 amino acids. CDR1 and CDR2 (germline): LNHDA, SQIVND (reference sequence). J gave up 8 bases and V 3 bases, and 9 bases lay outside the gene matches. The CDR3 region has the DNA TGTGCCAGTAGTATCCCCTGGACAGGGAACTACATTCAGTACTTC. Protein: CASSIPWTGNYIQYF.

The chain joins TRBV27 to TRBJ1-1; no definite D call. The CDR3 runs to 15 residues. In germline, CDR1 is MNHEY, CDR2 SMNVEV (reference sequence). Trimming cost V 8 bases and J 8 bases, with 24 bases left between them. CDR3 in amino acids: CASCPAVGLHVEAFF. The CDR3 region has the DNA TGTGCCAGCTGCCCCGCCGTCGGGTTACACGTCGAAGCTTTCTTT.

The chain carries TRBV19 and TRBJ1-1; D not resolved. Between the trimmed V and J ends, which lost 5 bases and 1 base, there was a span of 14 bases. Germline V gene lookup returns CDR1 LNHDA and CDR2 SQIVND (reference sequence). This CDR3 region has 15 residues. The CDR3 DNA sequence: TGTGCCAGTAGTGGAGACATCGGGAGGAACACTGAAGCTTTCTTT. Translation: CASSGDIGRNTEAFF.

The count of this clone is one. This chain joins TRBV6-5 and TRBJ2-7; 7 bases fit TRBD2. V trimming: 0 bases; J trimming: 2 bases; junction bases outside the gene matches: 7. The germline V gene has CDR1 MNHEY and CDR2 SVGAGI. This CDR3 is built from 16 residues. This CDR3 reads CASSYSTLGGTYEQYF. CDR3 in DNA: TGTGCCAGCAGTTACTCGACCCTCGGGGGGACCTACGAGCAGTACTTC.

This rearrangement joins TRBV6-1 to TRBJ2-1; a weak D match, TRBD2 (5 bases). Trimming left V 1 base short and J 9 bases short, with 10 bases between. The germline V gene encodes CDR1 MNHNS and CDR2 SASEGT. The CDR3 consists of 13 residues. CDR3 sequence reads: CASSEGGYGEQFF. CDR3 nucleotide sequence: TGTGCCAGCAGTGAAGGAGGGTACGGTGAGCAGTTCTTC.

The J gene is TRBJ1-2, the V gene TRBV18; D uncertain. The ends were cut back, 3 bases at V and 5 bases at J, with 7 bases in the middle. The CDR3 extends over 12 amino acids. Germline CDR1 is KGHSH and CDR2 is LQKENI. CDR3: CASSPKEYGYTF. The CDR3 bases are TGTGCCAGCTCACCGAAAGAGTATGGCTACACCTTC. The full variable domain, its missing parts supplied by reference TRBV18 and TRBJ1-2, is NAGVMQNPRHLVRRRGQEARLRCSPMKGHSHVYWYRQLPEEGLKFMVYLQKENIIDESGMPKERFSAEFPKEGPSILRIQQVVRGDSAAYFCASSPKEYGYTFGSGTRLTVV.